Shown below are 20 T cell receptor beta chains from a single sample sequenced in a study of blood T cells in healthy people across ages. Primers used in a second PCR of about 7 to 12 cycles were a sample-barcoded 5' primer and a J-beta primer mix. MiXCR, run by TCRdb on the 5' RACE reads, gives a single entry per CDR3 protein. Altogether 1.5 million to 2 million distinct CDR3 sequences are present, 34% being singletons, with the ten largest covering approximately 10%. Sequenced sample: blood. These receptors originate from a woman in her twenties or thirties in good health.

This clonotype occurred a few times. The chain has TRBV28 and TRBJ1-5; possible D gene TRBD1, 6 bases. V was trimmed by 3 bases and J by 4 bases, leaving 16 bases between them. The V gene's germline CDR1 is MDHEN and CDR2 SYDVKM. CDR3 length equals 16 residues. The CDR3 spells CASSLDSPTQNQPQHF. The CDR3 coding sequence is TGTGCCAGCAGTTTGGACAGTCCCACCCAGAATCAGCCCCAGCATTTT.

This chain uses TRBV15 with TRBJ2-1; 7 bases align to TRBD2. This CDR3 is 17 amino acids long. Germline loops: CDR1 LNHNV, CDR2 YYDKDF (reference sequence). V shed 5 bases, J shed 6 bases, and the junction held 16 bases outside the gene matches. The CDR3 reads CATSESKGAGIPNEQFF. CDR3 nucleotide sequence: TGTGCCACCAGCGAAAGTAAGGGAGCGGGGATCCCCAATGAGCAGTTCTTC. Looking up the rest from reference TRBV15 and TRBJ2-1 gives the full variable domain: DAMVIQNPRYQVTQFGKPVTLSCSQTLNHNVMYWYQQKSSQAPKLLFHYYDKDFNNEADTPDNFQSRRPNTSFCFLDIRSPGLGDTAMYLCATSESKGAGIPNEQFFGPGTRLTVL.

This chain links TRBV9 with TRBJ1-5; D might be TRBD1 (5 bases). CDR1 SGDLS and CDR2 YYNGEE come from the germline V gene. V dropped 1 base and J dropped 4 bases, with 9 bases sitting between them. The CDR3 is made up of 14 amino acids. The DNA for the CDR3 is TGTGCCAGCAGCGTATCCGGGGCGAATCAGCCCCAGCATTTT. This codes for CASSVSGANQPQHF. The full variable domain, completed using reference TRBV9 and TRBJ1-5, is DSGVTQTPKHLITATGQRVTLRCSPRSGDLSVYWYQQSLDQGLQFLIQYYNGEERAKGNILERFSAQQFPDLHSELNLSSLELGDSALYFCASSVSGANQPQHFGDGTRLSIL.

This clonotype was seen a handful of times. The chain couples TRBV27 to TRBJ1-4; D uncertain. CDR3 length equals 14 residues. The V and J ends lost 6 bases and 8 bases respectively, with 16 bases between them. Germline values: CDR1 MNHEY, CDR2 SMNVEV (reference sequence). As DNA, the CDR3 is TGTGCCAGCAGCCCAGGAGGGATTCGGGAAAAACTGTTTTTT. It codes for CASSPGGIREKLFF.

The chain links TRBV7-3 to TRBJ1-1; D unclear. The germline gives CDR1 SGHTA, CDR2 FQGTGA. CDR3 length equals 15 residues. V gave up 1 base and J gave up 3 bases, with 12 bases separating them. CDR3 region: CASSLSGTRDTEAFF. CDR3 in DNA: TGTGCCAGCAGCTTAAGCGGCACGAGGGACACTGAAGCTTTCTTT.

This clonotype showed up just a few times. The rearrangement links TRBV6-2 or TRBV6-3 to TRBJ2-7, with TRBD1 identical over 12 bases. The CDR3 consists of 16 residues. V was clipped by 6 bases and J by 5 bases; unmatched bases: 11. Germline CDR1 is MNHEY and CDR2 is SVGEGT. The DNA of the CDR3 is TGTGCCAGCAGACCCTCCGGAGGGACAGGGGGCAACGAGCAGTACTTC. This sequence encodes CASRPSGGTGGNEQYF.

The chain uses TRBV6-2 or TRBV6-3 and TRBJ2-7, with D perhaps TRBD1 (5 bases). The CDR3 spans 14 residues. From germline, CDR1 is MNHEY and CDR2 SVGEGT. Trimming cost V 7 bases and J 5 bases, with 18 bases left between them. In DNA, the CDR3 is TGTGCCAGCAAATGGGCAGGGATCAACCACGAGCAGTACTTC. Translation: CASKWAGINHEQYF.

The J gene is TRBJ1-5, the V gene TRBV2; possibly TRBD1 for D (6 bases). CDR3 length equals 15 residues. V was trimmed by 6 bases and J by 3 bases, leaving 15 bases between them. Germline CDR1 reads SNHLY; CDR2 reads FYNNEI. The CDR3 is CASRGGQRNNQPQHF. The CDR3 nucleotides read TGTGCCAGCAGAGGAGGACAGCGAAACAATCAGCCCCAGCATTTT.

V and J are TRBV5-5 and TRBJ2-2; D may be TRBD2 (5 bases). This CDR3 has 14 amino acids. CDR1 and CDR2 from the germline V gene are SGHKS and YYEKEE (reference sequence). V lost 0 bases and J 5 bases, leaving 8 bases between the germline ends. The CDR3 DNA follows: TGTGCCAGCAGCTTGGAAGCGGTGACCGGGGAGCTGTTTTTT. It is translated as CASSLEAVTGELFF. Variable domain in full (rest from reference TRBV5-5 and TRBJ2-2): DAGVTQSPTHLIKTRGQQVTLRCSPISGHKSVSWYQQVLGQGPQFIFQYYEKEERGRGNFPDRFSARQFPNYSSELNVNALLLGDSALYLCASSLEAVTGELFFGEGSRLTVL.

Note on this clonotype: At one end, the junction sequence differs from germline, possibly due to a read error. J is TRBJ2-4 and V is TRBV12-3 or TRBV12-4; TRBD1 might be the D (6 bases). CDR3 length: 15 amino acids. The CDR3 region has the DNA TGTGCCAGCAGTGCACAGGGAAGAGCCAAAAGCATTCAGTACTTC. Amino acid sequence: CASSAQGRAKSIQYF.

The chain is built from TRBV9 and TRBJ2-1; 14 bases match TRBD2. The CDR3 has 15 residues. V shed 3 bases, J shed 9 bases, and the junction held 5 bases outside the gene matches. The germline CDR1 and CDR2 sequences are SGDLS and YYNGEE. The CDR3 spells CASSAGLAGGIEQFF. For the CDR3, the DNA is TGTGCCAGCAGCGCCGGACTAGCGGGGGGTATTGAGCAGTTCTTC.

The chain is built from TRBV20-1 and TRBJ2-1; D is undetermined. Trimming took off 6 bases at V and 8 bases at J, with 17 bases between the two ends. The CDR3 loop spans 13 amino acids. The germline V gene has CDR1 DFQATT and CDR2 SNEGSKA (reference sequence). The CDR3 sequence: CSATPGSVDEQFF. The CDR3 nucleotides are TGCAGTGCGACCCCCGGGTCGGTTGATGAGCAGTTCTTC.

This clonotype was counted between two and nine times. The CDR3 DNA reads TGTGCCAGCAGCGCCGACCGGAGGGATACGCAGTATTTT. Translating gives CASSADRRDTQYF. This chain links TRBV9 with TRBJ2-3; perhaps TRBD2 as D (5 bases). Trimming shortened V by 3 bases and J by 6 bases, and 11 bases separated the two germline ends. This CDR3 region has 13 residues. Per germline, CDR1 SGDLS and CDR2 YYNGEE.

The chain combines TRBV3-1 with TRBJ2-7; no reliable D call. The CDR3 has 12 amino acids. CDR1 is LGHDT and CDR2 is YNNKEL in the germline V gene (reference sequence). V lost 0 bases and J lost 7, with 7 bases in between. CDR3 sequence: CASSQEADEQYF. CDR3 coding DNA: TGTGCCAGCAGCCAAGAGGCAGATGAGCAGTACTTC.

This clonotype was detected a few times. This sequence joins TRBV7-9 and TRBJ2-7; either TRBD1 or TRBD2 may fit D (6 bases each). The V end was cut by 3 bases, the J end by 2 bases, with 17 bases between. This CDR3 has 16 amino acids. Germline-derived CDR1 and CDR2 are SEHNR and FQNEAQ (reference sequence). The CDR3 DNA reads as TGTGCCAGCAGCTTCCCGGGGGCAGATCAAACCTACGAGCAGTACTTC. Translation gives CASSFPGADQTYEQYF.

There are many counts of this clonotype. This chain connects TRBV6-5 to TRBJ2-6; no reliable D call. The CDR3 runs 16 residues. The germline gives CDR1 MNHEY, CDR2 SVGAGI. Trimming removed 2 bases from V and 0 bases from J, with 8 bases in between. Written as DNA, the CDR3 is TGTGCCAGCAGTTACGGGCGGACCTCTGGGGCCAACGTCCTGACTTTC. It translates to CASSYGRTSGANVLTF.

The chain links TRBV5-1 to TRBJ1-2; possibly TRBD1 for D (5 bases). Germline V gene sequence: CDR1 SGHRS, CDR2 YFSETQ. V lost 4 bases, J lost 4 bases, and 26 bases lay in between. This CDR3 is built from 18 residues. The CDR3 is CASSPSSMVQGMSYGYTF. The DNA for the CDR3 is TGCGCCAGCAGCCCCTCCTCCATGGTCCAGGGAATGTCCTATGGCTACACCTTC.

The rearrangement joins TRBV4-1 to TRBJ1-4; 8 bases line up with TRBD1. Trimming cost V 1 base and J 6 bases; bases outside gene matches: 7. The CDR3 spans 16 residues. Looked up from germline, CDR1 is MGHRA and CDR2 is YSYEKL. CDR3 sequence (DNA): TGCGCCAGCAGCCAAGTTTGGCAGGGGGCAGATGAAAAACTGTTTTTT. This translates into CASSQVWQGADEKLFF.

The gene calls are TRBV11-2 and TRBJ2-7; TRBD2 might be the D (6 bases). This CDR3 contains 15 residues. V was clipped by 5 bases and J by 1 base, with 15 bases between them. CDR1 SGHAT and CDR2 FQNNGV come from the germline V gene. The CDR3 nucleotides read TGTGCCAGCAGCCCCCGGGGAGCGGGTTCCTACGAGCAGTACTTC. Its translation is CASSPRGAGSYEQYF.

The chain employs TRBV12-3 or TRBV12-4 and TRBJ2-3; 7 bases agree with TRBD2. V dropped 3 bases and J dropped 2; count of bases not matched to a gene: 5. The CDR3 spans 15 residues. The CDR3 sequence is CASSFGQRDTDTQYF. As DNA, the CDR3 is TGTGCCAGCAGTTTTGGTCAGCGGGACACAGATACGCAGTATTTT.